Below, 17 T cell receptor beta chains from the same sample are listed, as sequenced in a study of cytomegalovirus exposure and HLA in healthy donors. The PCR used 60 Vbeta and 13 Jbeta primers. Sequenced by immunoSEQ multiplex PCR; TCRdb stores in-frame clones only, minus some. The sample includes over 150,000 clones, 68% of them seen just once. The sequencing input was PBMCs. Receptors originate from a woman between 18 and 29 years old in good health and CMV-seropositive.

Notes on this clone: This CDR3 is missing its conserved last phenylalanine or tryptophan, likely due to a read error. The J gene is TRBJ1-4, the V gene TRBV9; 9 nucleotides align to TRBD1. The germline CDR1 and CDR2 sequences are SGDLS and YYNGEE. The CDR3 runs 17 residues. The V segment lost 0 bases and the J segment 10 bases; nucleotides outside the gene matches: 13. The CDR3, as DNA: TGTGCCAGCAGCGTAGGGGTCCAACAGGGACAGGGAGGAAAACTGTTTGTT. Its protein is CASSVGVQQGQGGKLFV.

As DNA, the CDR3 is TGTGCCAGCAGTTTCTTTAGGGGATCCGGGGAGCTGTTTTTT. Encoded protein: CASSFFRGSGELFF. The V call is TRBV27, the J call TRBJ2-2, with D maybe TRBD1 (5 bases). V dropped 3 bases and J dropped 6 bases, with 11 bases sitting between them. This CDR3 has 14 amino acids. CDR1 is MNHEY and CDR2 is SMNVEV in the germline V gene (reference sequence).

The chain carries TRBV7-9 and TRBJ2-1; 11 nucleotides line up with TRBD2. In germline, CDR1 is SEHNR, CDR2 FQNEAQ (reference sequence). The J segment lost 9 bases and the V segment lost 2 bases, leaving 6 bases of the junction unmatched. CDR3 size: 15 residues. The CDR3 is CASSLHTSGGSEQFF. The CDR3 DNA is TGTGCCAGCAGCTTACATACTAGCGGGGGAAGTGAGCAGTTCTTC.

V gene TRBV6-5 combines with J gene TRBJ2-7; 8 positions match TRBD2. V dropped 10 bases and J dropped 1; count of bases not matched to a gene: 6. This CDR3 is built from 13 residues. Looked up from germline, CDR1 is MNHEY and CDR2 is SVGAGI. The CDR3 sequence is CATSGGRSYEQYF. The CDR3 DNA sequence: TGTGCCACCTCGGGGGGGCGATCCTACGAGCAGTACTTC.

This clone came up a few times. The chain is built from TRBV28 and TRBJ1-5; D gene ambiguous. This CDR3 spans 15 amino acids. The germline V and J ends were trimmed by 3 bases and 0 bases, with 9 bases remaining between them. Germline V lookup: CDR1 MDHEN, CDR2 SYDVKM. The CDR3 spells CASSFVEVSNQPQHF. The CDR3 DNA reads TGTGCCAGCAGTTTTGTAGAGGTTAGCAATCAGCCCCAGCATTTT.

The CDR3 DNA reads as TGTGCCAGCTCACCACGGCTCTGGACAGGGGGCATTGAAAAACTGTTTTTT. Its translation: CASSPRLWTGGIEKLFF. The V call is TRBV18, the J call TRBJ1-4; TRBD1 matches 11 bases. CDR3 size: 17 residues. CDR1 is KGHSH and CDR2 is LQKENI in the germline V gene. Trimming cost V 1 base and J 7 bases; bases outside gene matches: 8.

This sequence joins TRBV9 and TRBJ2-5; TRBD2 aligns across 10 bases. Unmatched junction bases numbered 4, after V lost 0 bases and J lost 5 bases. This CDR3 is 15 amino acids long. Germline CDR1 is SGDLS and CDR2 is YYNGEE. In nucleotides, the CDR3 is TGTGCCAGCAGCGTAGCTAGCGGGAGTGGGGAGACCCAGTACTTC. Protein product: CASSVASGSGETQYF.

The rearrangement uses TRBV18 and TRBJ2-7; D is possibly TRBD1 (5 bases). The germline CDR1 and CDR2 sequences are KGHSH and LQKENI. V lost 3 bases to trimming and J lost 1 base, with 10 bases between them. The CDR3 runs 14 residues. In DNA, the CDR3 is TGTGCCAGCTCACCTCAGGGTCGGTCCTACGAGCAGTACTTC. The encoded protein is CASSPQGRSYEQYF.

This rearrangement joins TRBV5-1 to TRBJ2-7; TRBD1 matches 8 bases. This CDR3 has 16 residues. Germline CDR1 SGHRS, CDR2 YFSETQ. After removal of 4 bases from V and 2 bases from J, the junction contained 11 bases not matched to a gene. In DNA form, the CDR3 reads TGCGCCAGCAGCGCTCCTGACAGGGGACTTACCTACGAGCAGTACTTC. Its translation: CASSAPDRGLTYEQYF.

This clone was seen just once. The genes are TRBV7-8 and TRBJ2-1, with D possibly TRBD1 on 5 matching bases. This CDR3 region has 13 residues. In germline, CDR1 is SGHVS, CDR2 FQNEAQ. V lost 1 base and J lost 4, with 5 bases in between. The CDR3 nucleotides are TGTGCCAGCAGCTTAGGACAGTACAATGAGCAGTTCTTC. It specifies CASSLGQYNEQFF.

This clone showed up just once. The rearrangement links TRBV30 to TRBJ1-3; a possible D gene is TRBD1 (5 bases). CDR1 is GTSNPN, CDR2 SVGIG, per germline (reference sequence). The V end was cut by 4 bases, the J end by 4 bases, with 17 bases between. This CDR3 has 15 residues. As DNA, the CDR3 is TGTGCCTGGACCGTGGCTCCCCAGGGAGGAAACACCATATATTTT. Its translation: CAWTVAPQGGNTIYF.

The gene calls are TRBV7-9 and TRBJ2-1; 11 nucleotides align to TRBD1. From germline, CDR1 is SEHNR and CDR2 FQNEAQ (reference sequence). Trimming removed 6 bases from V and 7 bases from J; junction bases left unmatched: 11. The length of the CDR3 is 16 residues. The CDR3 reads CASSRSPGQGGNEQFF. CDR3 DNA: TGTGCCAGCAGTCGGAGTCCGGGACAGGGGGGGAATGAGCAGTTCTTC.

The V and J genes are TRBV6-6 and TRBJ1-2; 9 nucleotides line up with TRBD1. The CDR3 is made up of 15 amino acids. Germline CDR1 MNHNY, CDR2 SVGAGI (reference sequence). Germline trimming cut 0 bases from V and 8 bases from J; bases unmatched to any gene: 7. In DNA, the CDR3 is TGTGCCAGCAGTTACTCTGCCGGGACAGGGAACGGCTACACCTTC. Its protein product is CASSYSAGTGNGYTF.

CDR3 region: CASSSGLAEQETQYF. CDR3 sequence (DNA): TGTGCCAGCAGCTCGGGACTAGCGGAACAAGAGACCCAGTACTTC. The rearrangement uses TRBV7-3 and TRBJ2-5; 11 bases are shared with TRBD2. The V gene's germline CDR1 is SGHTA and CDR2 FQGTGA. The CDR3 covers 15 residues. V dropped 4 bases and J dropped 2; count of bases not matched to a gene: 3.

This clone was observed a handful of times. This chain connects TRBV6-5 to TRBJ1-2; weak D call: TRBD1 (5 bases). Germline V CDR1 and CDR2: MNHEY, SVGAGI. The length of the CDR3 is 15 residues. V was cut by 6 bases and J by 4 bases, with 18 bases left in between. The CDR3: CASSLRPDRAYGYTF. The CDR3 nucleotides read TGTGCCAGCAGCCTTCGTCCTGACAGAGCCTATGGCTACACCTTC.

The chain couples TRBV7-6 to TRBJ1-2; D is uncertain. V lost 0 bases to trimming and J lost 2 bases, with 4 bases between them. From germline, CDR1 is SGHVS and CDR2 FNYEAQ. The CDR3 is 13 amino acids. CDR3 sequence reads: CASSLASNYGYTF. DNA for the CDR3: TGTGCCAGCAGCTTAGCGTCAAACTATGGCTACACCTTC.

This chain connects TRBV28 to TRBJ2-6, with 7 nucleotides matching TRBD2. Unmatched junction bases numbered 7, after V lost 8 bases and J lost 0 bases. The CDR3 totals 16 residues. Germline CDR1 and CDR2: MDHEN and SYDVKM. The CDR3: CASRNWGGSGANVLTF. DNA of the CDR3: TGTGCCAGCCGAAACTGGGGGGGCTCTGGGGCCAACGTCCTGACTTTC.